The 16 T cell receptor beta chains below come from one sample, sequenced in a study of OX40 agonist ivuxolimab in advanced cancers. The library was prepared using the immunoSEQ multiplex PCR assay. Here the immuneACCESS table is served through TCRdb, limited to in-frame sequences with V and J called. Missing clones are a known gap in these copies; in checked studies unresolved V genes cover under half, and the rest lacks a known reason. The sample contains 30,000 to 35,000 clones, 81% of them found a single time. The biggest ten clones account for approximately 1.4% of the sample. Specimen: CD4+ or CD8+ T cells sorted from blood, collected in a trial of the OX40 agonist ivuxolimab. The origin of the receptors is an adult with an advanced solid tumor such as melanoma, head and neck, liver or kidney cancer.

The gene calls are TRBV11-2 and TRBJ1-5; a possible D gene is TRBD1 (5 bases). Trimming cost V 5 bases and J 6 bases, with 11 bases left between them. Germline V CDR1 and CDR2: SGHAT, FQNNGV. The CDR3 has 13 amino acids. The CDR3 protein is CASSTGTFQPQHF. CDR3 nucleotides: TGTGCCAGCAGCACCGGGACTTTTCAGCCCCAGCATTTT.

This clone is large in the sample. V gene TRBV9 combines with J gene TRBJ2-2, with D unresolved. The germline V gene has CDR1 SGDLS and CDR2 YYNGEE. Trimming removed 4 bases from V and 0 bases from J, with 7 bases in between. This CDR3 contains 14 residues. In DNA, the CDR3 is TGTGCCAGCAGCCCGGCACCGAACACCGGGGAGCTGTTTTTT. Amino acid sequence: CASSPAPNTGELFF.

In its sample, this clone was seen a few times. Different DNA sequences within this sample yield the same CDR3. This sequence joins TRBV6-1 and TRBJ1-1, with D possibly being TRBD1 (5 bases). This CDR3 has 13 residues. V was cut by 10 bases and J by 1 base, with 13 bases left in between. Germline CDR1 is MNHNS and CDR2 is SASEGT. The CDR3 DNA reads TGTGCCACCTCCGGGACGTCGAACACTGAAGCTTTCTTT. Translation gives CATSGTSNTEAFF.

The chain carries TRBV19 and TRBJ1-4; D gene unclear. Germline loops: CDR1 LNHDA, CDR2 SQIVND (reference sequence). This CDR3 has 14 amino acids. V lost 6 bases, J lost 7 bases, and 15 bases lay in between. The CDR3 DNA follows: TGTGCCAGTAGCGACGCCGGTTTAGCTGAAAAACTGTTTTTT. This encodes CASSDAGLAEKLFF.

A remark on this clone: Compared with germline, one end of the junction differs, possibly owing to a read error. This rearrangement joins TRBV5-1 to TRBJ2-1; a weak D match, TRBD2 (6 bases). The CDR3 runs to 17 residues. The V gene's germline CDR1 is SGHRS and CDR2 YFSETQ. The CDR3: CASSPVFSGGTYNEQFF. The CDR3 DNA reads TGCGCCAGCAGCCCCGTCTTTAGCGGAGGAACTTACAATGAACAGTTCTTC.

The V call is TRBV19, the J call TRBJ2-6; TRBD2 matches at 11 bases. CDR1 is LNHDA and CDR2 is SQIVND in the germline V gene (reference sequence). The CDR3 has 19 amino acids. V gave up 7 bases and J gave up 3 bases; unmatched junction bases: 14. The CDR3 region is CASNPTSGTYTGGANVLTF. For the CDR3, the DNA is TGTGCCAGTAACCCGACTAGCGGGACTTATACCGGTGGGGCCAACGTCCTGACTTTC.

A single count supports this clone. This chain connects TRBV6-6 to TRBJ1-5, with TRBD1 as a possible D gene (5 bases). Trimming removed 5 bases at V and 5 bases at J, with 13 bases between. This CDR3 is built from 14 residues. Germline V CDR1 and CDR2: MNHNY, SVGAGI (reference sequence). In DNA form, the CDR3 reads TGTGCCAGCAGTCGGTTGGACACAGATCAGCCCCAGCATTTT. It specifies CASSRLDTDQPQHF.

With respect to this clone: One end of the junction is discordant with germline, which a read error may explain. The chain carries TRBV10-3 and TRBJ1-5; TRBD1 matches 7 bases. The CDR3 runs 13 residues. Germline CDR1 ENHRY, CDR2 SYGVKD. This chain's CDR3 is CATSDRDNQPQHF. Here the CDR3 DNA reads TGTGCCACCAGTGACAGGGACAATCAGCCCCAGCATTTT.

A few counts support this clone. The chain joins TRBV4-1 to TRBJ2-5; 7 bases align to TRBD2. Germline V lookup: CDR1 MGHRA, CDR2 YSYEKL. The trim removed 2 bases at V and 2 bases at J, leaving 5 bases unmatched. The CDR3 loop spans 15 amino acids. CDR3 in amino acids: CASSQRSGTQETQYF. The CDR3 coding sequence is TGCGCCAGCAGCCAAAGGAGCGGGACGCAAGAGACCCAGTACTTC.

This sequence joins TRBV7-2 and TRBJ1-4, with 8 bases that match TRBD1. This CDR3 is built from 16 residues. J gave up 4 bases and V 8 bases, and 12 bases lay outside the gene matches. The V gene's germline CDR1 is SGHTA and CDR2 FQGNSA. CDR3 protein: CASSSGGRGLNEKLFF. The CDR3 coding sequence is TGTGCCAGCTCGAGCGGGGGCAGGGGGCTTAATGAAAAACTGTTTTTT. Using reference TRBV7-2 and TRBJ1-4 for the parts outside the CDR3, the full variable domain is GAGVSQSPSNKVTEKGKDVELRCDPISGHTALYWYRQSLGQGLEFLIYFQGNSAPDKSGLPSDRFSAERTGGSVSTLTIQRTQQEDSAVYLCASSSGGRGLNEKLFFGSGTQLSVL.

This rearrangement joins TRBV19 to TRBJ2-3, with 10 bases matching TRBD1. Trimming cost V 3 bases and J 1 base; bases outside gene matches: 1. CDR3 length: 15 amino acids. Germline V gives CDR1 LNHDA, CDR2 SQIVND (reference sequence). CDR3: CASSIGTGGTDTQYF. CDR3 DNA: TGTGCCAGTAGTATCGGGACAGGGGGCACAGATACGCAGTATTTT.

CDR3 protein: CASSVDFYTDTQYF. The DNA for the CDR3 is TGTGCCAGCAGCGTTGACTTTTACACAGATACGCAGTATTTT. The genes are TRBV9 and TRBJ2-3, with D unclear. The V gene's germline CDR1 is SGDLS and CDR2 YYNGEE. Trimming took 2 bases from V and 2 from J, leaving 9 bases between them. There are 14 residues in the CDR3.

V usage is TRBV5-1 and J usage is TRBJ2-7; 10 bases map to TRBD1. The V segment lost 4 bases and the J segment 5 bases; nucleotides outside the gene matches: 12. The CDR3 sequence is 16 residues long. Germline loops: CDR1 SGHRS, CDR2 YFSETQ. CDR3 amino acids: CASSPGVGTGVHEQYF. CDR3 coding DNA: TGCGCCAGCAGCCCCGGGGTAGGGACAGGGGTTCACGAGCAGTACTTC.

In this sample, this clone turned up a few times. This sequence joins TRBV7-2 and TRBJ2-5, with 11 bases matching TRBD2. Germline lookup yields CDR1 SGHTA and CDR2 FQGNSA. J gave up 2 bases and V 8 bases, and 7 bases lay outside the gene matches. The CDR3 is 15 residues long. CDR3 sequence (DNA): TGTGCCAGCTTCCCGGGACTAGCGGTACAAGAGACCCAGTACTTC. Translated: CASFPGLAVQETQYF.

V and J are TRBV28 and TRBJ2-7; unclear D gene. Deletions cut 7 bases from V and 5 bases from J, with 15 bases between. Germline V gene data show CDR1 as MDHEN and CDR2 as SYDVKM. CDR3 length: 13 amino acids. The CDR3 sequence: CASTISTPNEQYF. In nucleotides, the CDR3 is TGTGCCAGCACCATAAGTACCCCCAACGAGCAGTACTTC.

The genes are TRBV12-5 and TRBJ2-2; 11 bases line up with TRBD2. This CDR3 has 16 amino acids. Germline assignment: CDR1 LGHNT and CDR2 FRNRAP. Unmatched junction bases numbered 8, after V lost 6 bases and J lost 5 bases. In DNA form, the CDR3 reads TGTGCTAGTGGCCTCGGGACTAGCGGTTATACCGGGGAGCTGTTTTTT. Encoded protein: CASGLGTSGYTGELFF.